Listed below are T cell receptor beta chains from one sample, sequenced in a study of T cells in Graves' hyperthyroidism and ophthalmopathy. Each CDR3 protein is one row after TCRdb ran MiXCR on the multiplex PCR reads. The top ten clones hold roughly 15% of a sample with some 460,000 distinct CDR3 sequences, more than 15% of them seen once. The sample was blood. Source of these receptors: a woman aged 18-35 years with Graves' hyperthyroidism. CDR3s leave out the opening cysteine and the closing phenylalanine or tryptophan.

CDR3 protein: ASSSTGAPFLQY
V gene: TRBV5-6

CDR3 protein: ASSYVGGVTQH
V gene: TRBV6-2/TRBV6-3

CDR3 protein: ASSAYLISTGDEQF
V gene: TRBV7-8

CDR3 protein: ASSQVSIRGNTEAF
V gene: TRBV4-1

CDR3 protein: ASSDPDEGDEKLF
V gene: TRBV5-1

CDR3 protein: ASRWEESSGYYEQY
V gene: TRBV5-1

CDR3 protein: ASTLRAGGPNIQF
V gene: TRBV3-1

CDR3 protein: ASSHDAGANVLT
V gene: TRBV28

CDR3 protein: ASSSAFGRYEQY
V gene: TRBV28

CDR3 protein: SARVSWAGNSYNEQF
V gene: TRBV20-1

CDR3 protein: SVPGQRAGYEQY
V gene: TRBV20-1

CDR3 protein: ATSEQGAKQNEQY
V gene: TRBV24-1